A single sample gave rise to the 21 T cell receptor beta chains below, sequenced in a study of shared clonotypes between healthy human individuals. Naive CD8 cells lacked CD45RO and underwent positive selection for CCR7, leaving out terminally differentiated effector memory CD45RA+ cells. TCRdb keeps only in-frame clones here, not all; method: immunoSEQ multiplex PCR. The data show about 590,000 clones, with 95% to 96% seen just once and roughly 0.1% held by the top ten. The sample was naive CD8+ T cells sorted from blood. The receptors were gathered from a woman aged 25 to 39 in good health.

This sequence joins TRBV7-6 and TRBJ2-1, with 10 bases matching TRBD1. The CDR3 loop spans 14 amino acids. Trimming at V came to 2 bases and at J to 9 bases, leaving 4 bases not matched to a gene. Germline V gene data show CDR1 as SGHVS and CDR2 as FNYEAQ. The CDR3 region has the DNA TGTGCCAGCAGCTTATTGACAGGGGGCGTTGAGCAGTTCTTC. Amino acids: CASSLLTGGVEQFF.

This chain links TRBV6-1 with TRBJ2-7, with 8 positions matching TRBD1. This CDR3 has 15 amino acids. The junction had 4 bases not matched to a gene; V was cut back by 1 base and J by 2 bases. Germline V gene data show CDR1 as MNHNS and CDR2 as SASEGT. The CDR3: CASSEEWTGTYEQYF. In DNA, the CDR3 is TGTGCCAGCAGTGAAGAGTGGACAGGGACCTACGAGCAGTACTTC.

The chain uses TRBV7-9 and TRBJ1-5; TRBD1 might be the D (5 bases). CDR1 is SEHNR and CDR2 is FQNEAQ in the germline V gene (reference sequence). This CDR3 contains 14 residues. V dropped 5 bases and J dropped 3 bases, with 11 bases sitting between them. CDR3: CASSGTDYNQPQHF. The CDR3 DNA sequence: TGTGCCAGCAGCGGGACTGATTACAATCAGCCCCAGCATTTT.

The chain's CDR3 is CASSIQGAQTEAFF. Written as DNA, the CDR3 is TGTGCCAGCAGCATACAGGGGGCGCAGACTGAAGCTTTCTTT. This chain links TRBV5-4 with TRBJ1-1, with 9 bases fitting TRBD1. Per the germline V gene, CDR1 is SGHNT and CDR2 is YYREEE (reference sequence). The CDR3 runs 14 residues. J gave up 5 bases and V 4 bases, and 6 bases lay outside the gene matches.

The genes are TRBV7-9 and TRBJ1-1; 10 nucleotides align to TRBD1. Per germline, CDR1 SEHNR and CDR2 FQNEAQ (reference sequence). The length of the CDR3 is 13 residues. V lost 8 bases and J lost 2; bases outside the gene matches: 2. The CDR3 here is CASDRGHNTEAFF. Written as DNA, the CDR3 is TGTGCCAGCGACAGGGGGCATAACACTGAAGCTTTCTTT.

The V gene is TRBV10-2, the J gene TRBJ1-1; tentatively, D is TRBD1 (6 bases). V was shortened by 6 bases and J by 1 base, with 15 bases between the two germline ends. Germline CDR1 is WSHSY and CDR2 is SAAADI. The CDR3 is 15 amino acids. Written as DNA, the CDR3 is TGCGCCAGCAGCCCCAAGCAAGGGGGGAACACTGAAGCTTTCTTT. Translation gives CASSPKQGGNTEAFF.

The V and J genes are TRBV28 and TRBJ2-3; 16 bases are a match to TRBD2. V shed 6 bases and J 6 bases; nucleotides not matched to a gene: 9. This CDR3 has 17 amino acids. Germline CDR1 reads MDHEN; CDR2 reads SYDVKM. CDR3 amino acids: CASRPTGLAGGLDTQYF. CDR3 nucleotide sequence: TGTGCCAGCAGGCCGACGGGACTAGCGGGAGGGTTGGATACGCAGTATTTT.

The CDR3 nucleotides read TGTGCCACCAGCAGTAGCGGGTATGAGCAGTTCTTC. Protein product: CATSSSGYEQFF. This sequence joins TRBV15 and TRBJ2-1; 7 bases are a match to TRBD2. This CDR3 is 12 amino acids long. The V segment lost 3 bases and the J segment 8 bases; nucleotides outside the gene matches: 1. Germline CDR1 reads LNHNV; CDR2 reads YYDKDF (reference sequence).

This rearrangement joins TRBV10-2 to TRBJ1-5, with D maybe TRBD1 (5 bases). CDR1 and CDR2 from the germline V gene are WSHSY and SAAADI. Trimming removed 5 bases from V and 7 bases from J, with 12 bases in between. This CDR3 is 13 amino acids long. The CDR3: CASSRTLSQPQHF. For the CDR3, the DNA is TGCGCCAGCAGTAGGACACTCTCCCAGCCCCAGCATTTT.

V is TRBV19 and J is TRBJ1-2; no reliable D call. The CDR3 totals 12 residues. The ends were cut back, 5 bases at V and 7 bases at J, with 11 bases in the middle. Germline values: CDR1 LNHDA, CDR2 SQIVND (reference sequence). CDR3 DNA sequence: TGTGCCAGTAGTTATGGTCCGAGTGGCTACACCTTC. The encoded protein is CASSYGPSGYTF.

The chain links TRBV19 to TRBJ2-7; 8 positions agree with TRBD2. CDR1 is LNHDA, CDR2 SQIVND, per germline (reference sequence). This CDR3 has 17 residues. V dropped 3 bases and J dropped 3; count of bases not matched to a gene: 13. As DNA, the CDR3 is TGTGCCAGTAGTATCAGGGAAAGCGGGAGTAGGGACTACGAGCAGTACTTC. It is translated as CASSIRESGSRDYEQYF.

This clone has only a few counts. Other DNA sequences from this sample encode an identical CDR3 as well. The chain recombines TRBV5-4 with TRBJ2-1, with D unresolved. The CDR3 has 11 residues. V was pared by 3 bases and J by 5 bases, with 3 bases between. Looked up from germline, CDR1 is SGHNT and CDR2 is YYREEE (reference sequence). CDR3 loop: CASSSDNEQFF. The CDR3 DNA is TGTGCCAGCAGCTCGGACAATGAGCAGTTCTTC.

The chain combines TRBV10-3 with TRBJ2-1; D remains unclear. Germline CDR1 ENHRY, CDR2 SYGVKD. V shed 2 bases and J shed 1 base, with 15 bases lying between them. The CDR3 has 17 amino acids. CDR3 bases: TGTGCCATCAGTGAGAGTCATCCCCCCGATTCCTACAATGAGCAGTTCTTC. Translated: CAISESHPPDSYNEQFF.

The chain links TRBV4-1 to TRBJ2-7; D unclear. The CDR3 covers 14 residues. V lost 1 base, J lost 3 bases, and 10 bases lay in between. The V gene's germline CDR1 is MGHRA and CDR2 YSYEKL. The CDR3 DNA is TGCGCCAGCAGCCAAGGAGGTCCGATCTACGAGCAGTACTTC. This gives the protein CASSQGGPIYEQYF.

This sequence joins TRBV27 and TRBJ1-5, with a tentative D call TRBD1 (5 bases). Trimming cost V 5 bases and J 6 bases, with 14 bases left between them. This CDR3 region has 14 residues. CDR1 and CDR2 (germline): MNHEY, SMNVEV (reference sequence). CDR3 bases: TGTGCCAGCAGTCCCGGACAAGCGGGTCAGCCCCAGCATTTT. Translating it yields CASSPGQAGQPQHF.

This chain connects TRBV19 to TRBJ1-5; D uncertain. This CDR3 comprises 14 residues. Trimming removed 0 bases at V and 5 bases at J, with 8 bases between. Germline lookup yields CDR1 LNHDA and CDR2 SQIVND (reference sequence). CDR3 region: CASSIDPEDQPQHF. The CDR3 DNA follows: TGTGCCAGTAGTATAGATCCTGAAGATCAGCCCCAGCATTTT.

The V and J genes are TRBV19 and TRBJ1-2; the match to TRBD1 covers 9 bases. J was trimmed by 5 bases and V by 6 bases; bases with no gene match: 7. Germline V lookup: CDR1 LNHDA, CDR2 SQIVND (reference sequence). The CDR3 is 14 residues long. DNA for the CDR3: TGTGCCAGTAGCCCGGCGACAGGGGGATATGGCTACACCTTC. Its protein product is CASSPATGGYGYTF.

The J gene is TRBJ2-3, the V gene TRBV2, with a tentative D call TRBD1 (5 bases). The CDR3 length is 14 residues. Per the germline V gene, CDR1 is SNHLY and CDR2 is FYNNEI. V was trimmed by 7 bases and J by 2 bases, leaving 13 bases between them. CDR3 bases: TGTGCCAGCACCCCAGGGTTCTACACAGATACGCAGTATTTT. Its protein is CASTPGFYTDTQYF.

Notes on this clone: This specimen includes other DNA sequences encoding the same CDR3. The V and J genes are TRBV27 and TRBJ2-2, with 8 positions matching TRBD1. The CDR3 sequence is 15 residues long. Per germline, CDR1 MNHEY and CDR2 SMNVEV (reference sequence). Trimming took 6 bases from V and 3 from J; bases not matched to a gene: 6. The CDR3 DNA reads TGTGCCAGCAGCTCCGGGACAGGATACACCGGGGAGCTGTTTTTT. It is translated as CASSSGTGYTGELFF.

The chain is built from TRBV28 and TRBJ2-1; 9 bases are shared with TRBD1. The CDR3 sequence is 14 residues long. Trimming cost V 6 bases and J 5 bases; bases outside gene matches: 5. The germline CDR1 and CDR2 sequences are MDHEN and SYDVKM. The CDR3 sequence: CASRGTGSHNEQFF. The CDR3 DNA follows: TGTGCCAGCAGGGGGACAGGGTCCCACAATGAGCAGTTCTTC.

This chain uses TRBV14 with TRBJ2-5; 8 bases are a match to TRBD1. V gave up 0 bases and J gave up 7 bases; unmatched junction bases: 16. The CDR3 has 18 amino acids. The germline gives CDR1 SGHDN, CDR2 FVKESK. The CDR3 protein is CASSQDSGQAGLSGTQYF. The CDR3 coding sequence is TGTGCCAGCAGCCAAGATTCGGGACAGGCGGGTTTGTCGGGGACCCAGTACTTC.